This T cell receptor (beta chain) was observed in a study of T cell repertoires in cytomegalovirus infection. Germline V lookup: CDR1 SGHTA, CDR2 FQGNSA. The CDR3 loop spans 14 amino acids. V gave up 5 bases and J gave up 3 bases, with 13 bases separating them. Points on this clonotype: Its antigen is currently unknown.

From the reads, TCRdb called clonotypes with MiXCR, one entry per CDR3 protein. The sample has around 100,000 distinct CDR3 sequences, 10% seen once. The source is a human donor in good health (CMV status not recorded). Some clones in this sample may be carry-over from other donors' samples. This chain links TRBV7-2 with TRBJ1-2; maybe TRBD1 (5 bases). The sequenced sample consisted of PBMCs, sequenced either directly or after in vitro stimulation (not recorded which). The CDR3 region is CASSLGGDYYGYTF. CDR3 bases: TGTGCCAGCAGCCTTGGTGGGGACTACTATGGCTACACCTTC.